Sequencing of this T cell receptor (beta chain) was carried out in a study of CD8+ T cells in alopecia areata. Study-level points and caveats: In patients, TCRs were shared less clearly than in mice, and HLA may possibly be involved.

Alopecia areata patients provided lesional scalp punch biopsies and peripheral blood. In this sample, this clone turned up once. The target antigen is unknown. Sequencing templates came from extracted RNA that was reverse transcribed into cDNA. Only in-frame clones appear in the TCRdb table, and some are missing; sequencing was by immunoSEQ multiplex PCR. Of 150,000 or so clones in the sample, around 64% were seen once. Sequenced material: CD8+ T cells sorted from blood, taken at week 0. This clonotype was obtained from a human donor with alopecia areata.

The CDR3: CASSPLPQGTGELFF. The CDR3 nucleotides read TGTGCCAGCAGCCCGCTCCCTCAGGGCACCGGGGAGCTGTTTTTT. The rearrangement links TRBV4-2 to TRBJ2-2; D is possibly TRBD1 (5 bases). Germline V gene lookup returns CDR1 LGHNA and CDR2 YNFKEQ. This CDR3 region has 15 residues. Trimming took 4 bases from V and 4 from J, leaving 13 bases between them.